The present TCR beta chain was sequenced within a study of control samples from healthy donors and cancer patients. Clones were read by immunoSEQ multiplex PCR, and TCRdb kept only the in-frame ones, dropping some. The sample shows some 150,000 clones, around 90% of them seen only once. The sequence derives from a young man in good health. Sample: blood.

The CDR3 is CASSVASASSYNEQFF. In nucleotides, the CDR3 is TGTGCCAGCAGCGTAGCTAGCGCGAGCTCCTACAATGAGCAGTTCTTC. The chain recombines TRBV9 with TRBJ2-1; D is perhaps TRBD2 (6 bases). The length of the CDR3 is 16 residues. In germline, CDR1 is SGDLS, CDR2 YYNGEE. V lost 0 bases to trimming and J lost 0 bases, with 10 bases between them.